These 8 T cell receptor beta chains came from one sample sequenced in a study of shared clonotypes between healthy human individuals. The assay was immunoSEQ multiplex PCR, and TCRdb's table has in-frame clones only and misses some. In the table there are 1.4 million to 1.5 million clones, 96% of which are singletons. Sequenced material: naive CD4+ T cells sorted from blood. This sample's subset: CD45RA+ positively selected. The receptors stem from a man aged 25-40 years in good health.

The chain has TRBV5-1 and TRBJ2-5, with 8 bases that match TRBD2. CDR3 length: 15 amino acids. V was clipped by 4 bases and J by 4 bases; unmatched bases: 9. The germline V gene has CDR1 SGHRS and CDR2 YFSETQ. CDR3 in DNA: TGCGCCAGCAGCCAAAGAAGCGGGAGTTTAGAGACCCAGTACTTC. Translated: CASSQRSGSLETQYF.

This chain joins TRBV11-3 and TRBJ2-1; 9 bases match TRBD2. This CDR3 is built from 13 residues. The trim removed 7 bases at V and 8 bases at J, leaving 6 bases unmatched. In germline, CDR1 is SGHNT, CDR2 YENEEA. The CDR3 sequence: CASKRREGHEQFF. DNA for the CDR3: TGTGCCAGCAAAAGGCGGGAGGGCCATGAGCAGTTCTTC.

The chain joins TRBV29-1 to TRBJ1-1; D is unclear. There are 15 residues in the CDR3. V was clipped by 4 bases and J by 4 bases, with 19 bases between them. The V gene's germline CDR1 is SQVTM and CDR2 ANQGSEA. Written as DNA, the CDR3 is TGCAGCGTTGTAAGTGGAGTAAATGAGGGCACTGAAGCTTTCTTT. Translated, it gives CSVVSGVNEGTEAFF.

The V and J genes are TRBV30 and TRBJ2-3, with a possible D match to TRBD1 (5 bases). V shed 1 base and J shed 2 bases, with 10 bases lying between them. Germline CDR1 is GTSNPN and CDR2 is SVGIG (reference sequence). CDR3 length: 14 amino acids. In DNA form, the CDR3 reads TGTGCCTGGAGTGCAGGGTCTGCCACAGATACGCAGTATTTT. It codes for CAWSAGSATDTQYF.

The chain employs TRBV7-9 and TRBJ2-7, with TRBD1 matching 9 bases. With 4 bases clipped from V and 1 base from J, the junction kept 2 bases outside the gene matches. The germline CDR1 and CDR2 sequences are SEHNR and FQNEAQ (reference sequence). The CDR3 loop spans 14 amino acids. The CDR3 loop is CASSWDRASYEQYF. The CDR3 nucleotides are TGTGCCAGCAGCTGGGACAGGGCTTCCTACGAGCAGTACTTC.

The chain recombines TRBV6-5 with TRBJ1-1, with 7 positions matching TRBD1. The CDR3 runs to 13 residues. In germline, CDR1 is MNHEY, CDR2 SVGAGI. V dropped 2 bases and J dropped 8; count of bases not matched to a gene: 5. The CDR3 DNA sequence: TGTGCCAGCAGTTACGAGGGGACAGCAGAAGCTTTCTTT. Protein sequence: CASSYEGTAEAFF.

The V gene is TRBV11-3, the J gene TRBJ2-1, with D tentatively TRBD2 (5 bases). This CDR3 has 13 amino acids. Germline CDR1 SGHNT, CDR2 YENEEA. V was trimmed by 4 bases and J by 6 bases, leaving 10 bases between them. The CDR3: CASSSAAGNEQFF. As DNA, the CDR3 is TGTGCCAGCAGCTCTGCCGCGGGCAATGAGCAGTTCTTC.

V gene TRBV11-2 combines with J gene TRBJ2-7, with 10 bases matching TRBD2. The trim removed 7 bases at V and 3 bases at J, leaving 9 bases unmatched. The germline CDR1 and CDR2 sequences are SGHAT and FQNNGV. The CDR3 length is 15 residues. The CDR3 DNA follows: TGTGCCAGCAACTCGGAGACTAGCGGGCTCTACGAGCAGTACTTC. This translates into CASNSETSGLYEQYF.